These T cell receptor beta chains were read from a single sample in a study of PD-L1 blockade in urothelial cancer. Only in-frame clones appear in the TCRdb table, and some are missing; sequencing was by immunoSEQ multiplex PCR. The data hold some 89,000 clones, with 70% to 90% observed a single time. The starting material was PBMCs, obtained around atezolizumab (anti-PD-L1) treatment. All receptors derive from a man aged 60 to 75 with urothelial cancer. CDR3s leave out the opening cysteine and the closing phenylalanine or tryptophan. The D gene is left open where the match is weak.

d_call,v_call,j_call,cdr3_aa
NA,TRBV6-6,TRBJ1-6,ASSYNRGYPNSPLH
TRBD1,TRBV27,TRBJ1-1,ASSGKTGATEAF
TRBD2,TRBV7-3,TRBJ2-3,ASSLTSGNADTQY
NA,TRBV7-7,TRBJ1-1,ASSLVQGNTEAF
NA,TRBV7-6,TRBJ1-1,ASSLAGENTEAF
NA,TRBV6-1,TRBJ1-2,ASSEPGTHYGYT
TRBD2,TRBV10-3,TRBJ2-1,AISGTSGEQF
TRBD2,TRBV5-1,TRBJ2-1,ASSLTPAGGSSYNEQF
TRBD2,TRBV5-1,TRBJ2-2,ASSLNQREVGTGELF
NA,TRBV5-1,TRBJ2-2,ASSQMTTPMNTGELF
NA,TRBV19,TRBJ1-3,ASSPIIAALGNTIY
TRBD2,TRBV10-1,TRBJ2-7,ASSEGTSGSVYEQY
NA,TRBV18,TRBJ1-2,ASSPPGSTNYGYT
TRBD1,TRBV9,TRBJ1-2,ASSNTGVDGYT
NA,TRBV27,TRBJ1-6,ASSLFDTNSPLH
TRBD2,TRBV11-2,TRBJ2-7,ASSRTTSGGGYEQY
TRBD1,TRBV15,TRBJ2-7,ATSRKDRGHSYEQY
TRBD1,TRBV5-6,TRBJ1-2,ASSSPDRGANYGYT
NA,TRBV9,TRBJ2-1,ASSRRRILDNEQF
NA,TRBV7-6,TRBJ2-7,ASSLQGPMGYEQY